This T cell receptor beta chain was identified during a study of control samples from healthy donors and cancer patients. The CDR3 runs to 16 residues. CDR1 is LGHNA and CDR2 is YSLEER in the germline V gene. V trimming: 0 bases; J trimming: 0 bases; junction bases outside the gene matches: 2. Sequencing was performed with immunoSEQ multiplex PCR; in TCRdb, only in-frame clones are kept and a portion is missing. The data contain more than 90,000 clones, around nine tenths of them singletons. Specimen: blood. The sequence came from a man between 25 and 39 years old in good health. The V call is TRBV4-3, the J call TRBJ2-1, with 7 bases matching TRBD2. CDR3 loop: CASSQEGGRSYNEQFF. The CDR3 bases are TGCGCCAGCAGCCAAGAGGGAGGGCGCTCCTACAATGAGCAGTTCTTC.